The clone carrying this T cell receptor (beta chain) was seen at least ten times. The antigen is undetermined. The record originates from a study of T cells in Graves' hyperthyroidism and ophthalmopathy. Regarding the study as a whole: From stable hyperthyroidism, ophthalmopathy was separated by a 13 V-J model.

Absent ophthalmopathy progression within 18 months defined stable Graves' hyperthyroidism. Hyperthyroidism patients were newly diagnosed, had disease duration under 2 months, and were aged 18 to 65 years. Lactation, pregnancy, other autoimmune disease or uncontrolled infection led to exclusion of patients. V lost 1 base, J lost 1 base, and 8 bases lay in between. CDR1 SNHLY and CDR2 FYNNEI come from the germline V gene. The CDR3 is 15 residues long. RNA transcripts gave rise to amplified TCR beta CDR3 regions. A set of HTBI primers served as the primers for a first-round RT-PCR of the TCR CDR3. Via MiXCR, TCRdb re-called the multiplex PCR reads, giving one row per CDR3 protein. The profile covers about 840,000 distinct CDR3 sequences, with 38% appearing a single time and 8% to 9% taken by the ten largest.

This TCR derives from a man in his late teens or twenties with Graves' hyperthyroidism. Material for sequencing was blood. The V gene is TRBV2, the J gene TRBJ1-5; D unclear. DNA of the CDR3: TGTGCCAGCAGTGAAGGGAGGTACAGCAATCAGCCCCAGCATTTT. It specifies CASSEGRYSNQPQHF. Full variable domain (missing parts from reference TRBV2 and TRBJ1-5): EPEVTQTPSHQVTQMGQEVILRCVPISNHLYFYWYRQILGQKVEFLVSFYNNEISEKSEIFDDQFSVERPDGSNFTLKIRSTKLEDSAMYFCASSEGRYSNQPQHFGDGTRLSIL.